The source of this T cell receptor beta chain is a study of shared clonotypes between healthy human individuals. To note about this clone: The antigen remains undetermined. Other DNA sequences in the same sample also yield this CDR3.

Broader study findings: Only a few donors were included, so the genetic and exposure-history diversity represented was limited.

Participating donors were healthy, HIV-negative adults free of recent acute infections or vaccinations. Every donor was a Caucasian adult from Nashville, Tennessee. Both subsets, CD45RA+ naive and CD45RA-negative memory, were split from the CD4+ cells. Sequencing used immunoSEQ multiplex PCR; TCRdb keeps in-frame clones, though not all of them. The sample carries about 680,000 clones, about 78% recorded once. V lost 4 bases and J lost 5, with 9 bases in between. The CDR3 extends over 13 amino acids. Germline loops: CDR1 MNHNS, CDR2 SASEGT. The chain has TRBV6-1 and TRBJ1-5, with D hard to call. This receptor was obtained from a woman aged 25 to 39 in good health. The sequencing sample was made of memory CD4+ T cells sorted from blood. Indicated subset: CD45RA-negative fraction. CDR3 in amino acids: CASSGTDYQPQHF. The CDR3 coding sequence is TGTGCCAGCAGTGGGACGGATTATCAGCCCCAGCATTTT.